This record looks at one TCR beta chain sequence and its context. The antigen is undetermined. These data are taken from a study of cytomegalovirus exposure and HLA in healthy donors. The germline gives CDR1 MNHEY, CDR2 SVGAGI. The CDR3 spans 14 residues. The V and J ends lost 6 bases and 5 bases respectively, with 16 bases between them. Study-level points and caveats: Some V segments could not be told apart, so they were left out, TRBV6-2 and TRBV6-3 among them.

There were likely unrecorded immune exposures, though donors were nominally healthy when sampled. PCR involved 60 Vbeta and 13 Jbeta primers. Authors' data handling: In a later analysis, about 12 million of 75 million to 90 million unique beta chains occurred in at least two donors. Clones were read by immunoSEQ multiplex PCR, and TCRdb kept only the in-frame ones, dropping some. V and J calls and clone size come straight from that table; D and trimming were deduced from the DNA. The repertoire holds 200,000 to 250,000 clones, with roughly 80% as singletons. The origin of this receptor is a girl aged 2-10 years in good health and CMV-seronegative. This chain joins TRBV6-5 and TRBJ2-5, with unresolved D. Sequenced sample: PBMCs. The CDR3 spells CASRRSPGEETQYF. CDR3 nucleotide sequence: TGTGCCAGCAGAAGATCCCCCGGTGAGGAGACCCAGTACTTC.